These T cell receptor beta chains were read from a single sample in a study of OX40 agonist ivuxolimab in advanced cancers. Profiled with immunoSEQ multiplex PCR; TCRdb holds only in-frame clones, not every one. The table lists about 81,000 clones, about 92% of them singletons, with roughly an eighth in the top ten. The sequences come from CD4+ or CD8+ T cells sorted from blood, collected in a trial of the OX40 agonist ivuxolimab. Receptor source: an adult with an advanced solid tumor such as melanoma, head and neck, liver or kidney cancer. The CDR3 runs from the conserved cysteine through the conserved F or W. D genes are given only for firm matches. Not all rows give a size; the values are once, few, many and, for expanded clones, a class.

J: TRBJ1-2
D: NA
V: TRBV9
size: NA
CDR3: CASSVVGRAGYGYTF
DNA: TGTGCCAGCAGCGTAGTGGGCAGGGCAGGCTATGGCTACACCTTC

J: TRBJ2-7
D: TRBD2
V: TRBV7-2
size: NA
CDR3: CASSSLPLAPHEQYF
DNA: TGTGCCAGCAGCTCACTCCCACTAGCGCCCCACGAGCAGTACTTC

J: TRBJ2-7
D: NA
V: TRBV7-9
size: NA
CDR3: CASSFEVYEQYF
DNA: TGTGCCAGCAGCTTTGAAGTTTACGAGCAGTACTTC

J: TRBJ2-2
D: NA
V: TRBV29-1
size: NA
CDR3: CSVPGATTGELFF
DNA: TGCAGCGTTCCGGGGGCAACTACCGGGGAGCTGTTTTTT

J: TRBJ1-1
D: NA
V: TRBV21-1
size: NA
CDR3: CASSSTGTPGTEAFF
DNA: TGTGCCAGCAGCTCGACCGGGACCCCGGGCACTGAAGCTTTCTTT

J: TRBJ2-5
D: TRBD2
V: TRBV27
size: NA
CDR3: CASSPGLAGVWQETQYF
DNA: TGTGCCAGCAGTCCGGGACTAGCGGGAGTATGGCAAGAGACCCAGTACTTC

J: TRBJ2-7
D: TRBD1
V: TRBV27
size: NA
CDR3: CASSLGDRVNEQYF
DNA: TGTGCCAGCAGTTTGGGGGACAGGGTCAACGAGCAGTACTTC

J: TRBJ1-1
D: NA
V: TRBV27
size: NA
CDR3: CASSFEGDTEAFF
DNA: TGTGCCAGCAGTTTTGAAGGGGACACTGAAGCTTTCTTT

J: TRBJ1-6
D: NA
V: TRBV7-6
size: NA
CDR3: CASSLTGRNSPLHF
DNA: TGTGCCAGCAGCTTAACAGGGCGAAATTCACCCCTCCACTTT

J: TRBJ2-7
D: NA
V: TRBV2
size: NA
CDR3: CASRATYEQYF
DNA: TGTGCCAGCAGAGCCACCTACGAGCAGTACTTC

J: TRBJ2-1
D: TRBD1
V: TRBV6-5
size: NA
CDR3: CASSYSGQYNEQFF
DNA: TGTGCCAGCAGTTACTCGGGACAGTACAATGAGCAGTTCTTC

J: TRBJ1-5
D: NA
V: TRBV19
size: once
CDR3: CASIRGYNQPQHF
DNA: TGTGCCAGTATTAGAGGGTACAATCAGCCCCAGCATTTT

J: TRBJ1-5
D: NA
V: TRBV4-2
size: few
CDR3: CASSQTSGGDYQPQHF
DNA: TGTGCCAGCAGCCAGACCTCAGGTGGTGACTATCAGCCCCAGCATTTT

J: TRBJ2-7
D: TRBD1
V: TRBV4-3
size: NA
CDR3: CASSQGDSYEQYF
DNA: TGCGCCAGCAGCCAAGGGGACAGCTACGAGCAGTACTTC

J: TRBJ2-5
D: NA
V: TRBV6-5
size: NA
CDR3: CASSYRGFQETQYF
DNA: TGTGCCAGCAGTTACCGAGGATTTCAAGAGACCCAGTACTTC

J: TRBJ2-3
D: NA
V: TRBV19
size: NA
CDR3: CASRTQGQTDTQYF
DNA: TGTGCCAGTAGAACCCAAGGACAGACAGATACGCAGTATTTT

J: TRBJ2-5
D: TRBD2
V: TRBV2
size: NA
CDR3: CASFSSGGRQETQYF
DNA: TGTGCCAGCTTTTCTAGCGGGGGGCGCCAAGAGACCCAGTACTTC

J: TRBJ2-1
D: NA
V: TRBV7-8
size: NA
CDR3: CASSLVRLAADEQFF
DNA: TGTGCCAGCAGCTTAGTTAGGCTAGCAGCGGATGAGCAGTTCTTC

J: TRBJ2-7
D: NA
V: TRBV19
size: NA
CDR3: CASSIGQGHEQYF
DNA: TGTGCCAGTAGTATAGGCCAGGGCCACGAGCAGTACTTC

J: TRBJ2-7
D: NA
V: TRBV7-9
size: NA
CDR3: CASSRTGRAYEQYF
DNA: TGTGCCAGCAGCCGAACGGGCAGGGCCTACGAGCAGTACTTC

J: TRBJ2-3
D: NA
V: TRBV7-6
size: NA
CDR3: CASSPVGAGVDTQYF
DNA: TGTGCCAGCAGCCCCGTGGGGGCCGGAGTAGATACGCAGTATTTT

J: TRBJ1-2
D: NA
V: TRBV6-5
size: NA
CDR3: CASSYGPGVSGYTF
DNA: TGTGCCAGCAGTTACGGGCCAGGGGTTTCGGGCTACACCTTC

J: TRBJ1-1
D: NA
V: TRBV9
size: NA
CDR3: CASSVHPVESAGGGWTEAFF
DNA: TGTGCCAGCAGCGTCCACCCAGTCGAATCGGCGGGAGGGGGTTGGACTGAAGCTTTCTTT

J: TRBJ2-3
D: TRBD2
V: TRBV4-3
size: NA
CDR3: CASSQELIGGGPSTDTQYF
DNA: TGCGCCAGCAGCCAAGAGTTGATAGGCGGGGGGCCGAGCACAGATACGCAGTATTTT

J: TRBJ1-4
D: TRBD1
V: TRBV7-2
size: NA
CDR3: CASSPGQGATNEKLFF
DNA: TGTGCCAGCAGTCCCGGACAGGGTGCAACTAATGAAAAACTGTTTTTT

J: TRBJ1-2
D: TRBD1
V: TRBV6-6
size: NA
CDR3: CASSRQGSGGYTF
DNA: TGTGCCAGCAGTCGACAGGGGAGTGGTGGCTACACCTTC

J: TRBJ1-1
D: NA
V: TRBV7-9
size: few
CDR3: CASSQTDEAFF
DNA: TGTGCCAGCAGCCAGACAGATGAAGCTTTCTTT

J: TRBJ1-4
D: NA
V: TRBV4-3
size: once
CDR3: CASSQDPVTTNEKLFF
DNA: TGCGCCAGCAGCCAAGATCCGGTTACAACTAATGAAAAACTGTTTTTT

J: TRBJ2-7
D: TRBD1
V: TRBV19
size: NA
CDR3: CASSGGQGPFYEQYF
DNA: TGTGCCAGTAGTGGGGGACAGGGGCCCTTCTACGAGCAGTACTTC

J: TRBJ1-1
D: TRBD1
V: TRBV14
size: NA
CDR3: CASSPGTGMTEAFF
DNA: TGTGCCAGCAGCCCCGGGACAGGGATGACTGAAGCTTTCTTT

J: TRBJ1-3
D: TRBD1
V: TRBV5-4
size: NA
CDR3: CASSFGTGVGNTIYF
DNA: TGTGCCAGCAGCTTCGGGACAGGGGTAGGAAACACCATATATTTT

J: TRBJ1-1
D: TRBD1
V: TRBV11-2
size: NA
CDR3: CASSSQFQGARTEAFF
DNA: TGTGCCAGCAGCTCGCAATTTCAGGGGGCTCGGACTGAAGCTTTCTTT

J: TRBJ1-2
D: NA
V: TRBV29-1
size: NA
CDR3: CSVEEGRNYGYTF
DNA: TGCAGCGTTGAAGAAGGACGGAACTATGGCTACACCTTC

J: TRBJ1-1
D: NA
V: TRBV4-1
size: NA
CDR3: CASSQGTAMNTEAFF
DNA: TGCGCCAGCAGCCAAGGTACAGCCATGAACACTGAAGCTTTCTTT

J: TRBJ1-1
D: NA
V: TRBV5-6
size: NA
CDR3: CASSLDPGAAEAFF
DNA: TGTGCCAGCAGCCTCGACCCAGGGGCGGCTGAAGCTTTCTTT

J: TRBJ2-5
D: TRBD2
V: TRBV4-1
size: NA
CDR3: CASSQGPSGDQETQYF
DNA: TGCGCCAGCAGCCAAGGGCCTAGCGGGGACCAAGAGACCCAGTACTTC

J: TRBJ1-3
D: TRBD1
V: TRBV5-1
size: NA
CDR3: CASSFDRAGNTIYF
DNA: TGCGCCAGCAGCTTCGACAGGGCTGGAAACACCATATATTTT

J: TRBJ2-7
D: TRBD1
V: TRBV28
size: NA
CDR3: CASSYQWDRVPYEQYF
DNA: TGTGCCAGCAGTTACCAGTGGGACAGGGTTCCCTACGAGCAGTACTTC

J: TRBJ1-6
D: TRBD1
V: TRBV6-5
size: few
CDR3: CASGRDRNSPLHF
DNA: TGTGCCAGCGGCCGGGACAGGAATTCACCCCTCCACTTT

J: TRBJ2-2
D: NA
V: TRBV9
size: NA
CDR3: CASSPRAGEGTGELFF
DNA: TGTGCCAGCAGCCCCCGGGCAGGGGAGGGCACCGGGGAGCTGTTTTTT

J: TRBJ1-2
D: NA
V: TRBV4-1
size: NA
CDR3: CASSQDWGHNYGYTF
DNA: TGCGCCAGCAGCCAAGATTGGGGACATAACTATGGCTACACCTTC

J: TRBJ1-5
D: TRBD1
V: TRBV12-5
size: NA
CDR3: CASGALGQGAMQPQHF
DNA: TGTGCTAGTGGGGCTCTGGGACAGGGGGCGATGCAGCCCCAGCATTTT

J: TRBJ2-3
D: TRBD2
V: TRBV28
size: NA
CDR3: CASTKAGGTQYF
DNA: TGTGCCAGCACTAAAGCGGGAGGTACGCAGTATTTT

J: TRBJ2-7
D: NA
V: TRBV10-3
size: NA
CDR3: CAISPGREIYEQYF
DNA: TGTGCCATCAGCCCGGGACGGGAGATCTACGAGCAGTACTTC

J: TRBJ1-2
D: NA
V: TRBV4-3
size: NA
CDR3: CASSQGLDIHYGYTF
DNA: TGCGCCAGCAGCCAGGGATTGGACATTCACTATGGCTACACCTTC

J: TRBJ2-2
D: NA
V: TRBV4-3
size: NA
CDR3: CASSQDAPQKGTGELFF
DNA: TGCGCCAGCAGCCAAGATGCGCCTCAGAAGGGGACCGGGGAGCTGTTTTTT

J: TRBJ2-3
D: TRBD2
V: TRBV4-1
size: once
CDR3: CASSQVSSGSTDTQYF
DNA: TGCGCCAGCAGCCAAGTTTCTAGCGGGAGCACAGATACGCAGTATTTT

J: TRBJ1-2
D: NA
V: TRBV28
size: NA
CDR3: CASSLTGEYGYTF
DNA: TGTGCCAGCAGTTTAACTGGGGAGTATGGCTACACCTTC

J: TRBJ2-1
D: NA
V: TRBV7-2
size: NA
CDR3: CASSLTDSYNEQFF
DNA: TGTGCCAGCAGCTTAACAGACTCCTACAATGAGCAGTTCTTC

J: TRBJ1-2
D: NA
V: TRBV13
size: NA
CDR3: CASSFQGKSYGYTF
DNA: TGTGCCAGCAGCTTCCAGGGGAAATCTTATGGCTACACCTTC

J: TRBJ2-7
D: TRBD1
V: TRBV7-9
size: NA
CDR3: CASSGRGPGQGDLEQYF
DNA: TGTGCCAGCAGCGGGAGGGGCCCGGGACAGGGGGATTTAGAGCAGTACTTC

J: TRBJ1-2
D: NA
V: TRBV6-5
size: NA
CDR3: CASSPVGGNYGYTF
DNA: TGTGCCAGCAGTCCGGTAGGGGGAAACTATGGCTACACCTTC

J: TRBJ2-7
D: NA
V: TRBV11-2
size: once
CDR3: CASSLGYRRQTNYEQYF
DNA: TGTGCCAGCAGCTTAGGGTACCGTCGGCAGACCAACTACGAGCAGTACTTC

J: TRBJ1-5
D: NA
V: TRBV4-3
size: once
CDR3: CASSPLFRDSNQPQHF
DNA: TGCGCCAGCAGCCCCCTGTTCCGGGATAGCAATCAGCCCCAGCATTTT

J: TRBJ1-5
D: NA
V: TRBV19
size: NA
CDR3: CASSMGGGAGQPQHF
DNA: TGTGCCAGTAGTATGGGCGGGGGCGCAGGTCAGCCCCAGCATTTT

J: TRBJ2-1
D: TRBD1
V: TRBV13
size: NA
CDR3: CASSLGTGDREQFF
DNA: TGTGCCAGCAGCTTAGGTACAGGGGATCGTGAGCAGTTCTTC

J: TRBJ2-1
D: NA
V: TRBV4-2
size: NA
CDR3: CASSQDDWARSYNEQFF
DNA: TGTGCCAGCAGCCAAGACGATTGGGCGCGCTCCTACAATGAGCAGTTCTTC